This T cell receptor (beta chain) was sequenced for a study of spatial heterogeneity in lung cancer. Study information: Detection consistently captured more beta-chain sequences than alpha-chain sequences. General study findings and limits: The number of expanded tumor alpha and beta chains correlated with mutation number. Ubiquitous expanded TCR counts tracked ubiquitous nonsynonymous mutations; regional expanded TCR counts tracked regional nonsynonymous mutations.

Time point meaning: sample taken at primary tumor resection. Unsorted samples of tumor, nontumor lung or frozen PBMC had their whole RNA sequenced. TCRdb used MiXCR to reprocess the 5' RACE reads, holding one entry per CDR3 protein. Here the sample spans some 25,000 distinct CDR3 sequences, around 7.5% being singletons. In germline, CDR1 is MNHEY, CDR2 SVGAGI. The V end was cut by 2 bases, the J end by 2 bases, with 12 bases between. CDR3 size: 15 residues. This clonotype was counted ten times or more. Its antigen is not identified. The chain joins TRBV6-5 to TRBJ1-2; possibly TRBD1 for D (6 bases). Here the sequenced sample was lung tumor tissue, taken at surgery. This TCR was sampled from a male donor with early-stage non-small cell lung cancer. The CDR3 DNA reads as TGTGCCAGCAGTTACGGGGGCGCAGGAAACTATGGCTACACCTTC. This translates into CASSYGGAGNYGYTF.